This TCR beta chain was recovered during a study of T cell responses to AZD1222 COVID-19 vaccine. Study-wide results and caveats: Possibly, clonal diversity was underestimated; donors were largely white British and included more females.

The CDR3 runs 14 residues. Looked up from germline, CDR1 is MDHEN and CDR2 is SYDVKM. TCRdb's copy holds only in-frame clones and misses some; the assay was immunoSEQ multiplex PCR. The data hold some 120,000 clones, with about 90% observed a single time. As concerns this clone: Its antigen is unknown. A read error may produce the germline difference seen at one junction end.

The chain has TRBV28 and TRBJ1-4; 8 bases agree with TRBD1. This material consisted of peripheral blood, taken on day 0 of AZD1222 vaccination. The sequence came from an adult in good health. As DNA, the CDR3 is TGTGCTAGCAGTTTGGGACAGGAGGGTGAAAAACTGTTTTTT. It encodes CASSLGQEGEKLFF. The full variable domain, rest sourced from reference TRBV28 and TRBJ1-4, is DVKVTQSSRYLVKRTGEKVFLECVQDMDHENMFWYRQDPGLGLRLIYFSYDVKMKEKGDIPEGYSVSREKKERFSLILESASTNQTSMYLCASSLGQEGEKLFFGSGTQLSVL.